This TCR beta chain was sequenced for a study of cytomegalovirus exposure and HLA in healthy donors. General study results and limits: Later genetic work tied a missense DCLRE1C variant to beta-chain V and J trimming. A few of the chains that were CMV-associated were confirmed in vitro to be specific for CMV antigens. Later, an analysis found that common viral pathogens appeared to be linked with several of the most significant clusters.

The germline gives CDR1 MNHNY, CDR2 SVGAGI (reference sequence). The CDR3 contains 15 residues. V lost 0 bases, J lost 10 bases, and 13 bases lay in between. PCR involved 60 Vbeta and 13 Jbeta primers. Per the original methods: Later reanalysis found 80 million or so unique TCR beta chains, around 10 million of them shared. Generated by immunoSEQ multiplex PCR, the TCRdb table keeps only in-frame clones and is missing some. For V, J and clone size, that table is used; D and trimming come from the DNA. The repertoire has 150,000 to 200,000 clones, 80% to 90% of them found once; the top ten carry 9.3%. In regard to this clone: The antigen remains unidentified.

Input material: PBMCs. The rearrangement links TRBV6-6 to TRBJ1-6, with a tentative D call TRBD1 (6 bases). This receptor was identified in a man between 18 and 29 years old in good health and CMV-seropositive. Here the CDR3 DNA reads TGTGCCAGCAGTTACTCGTTAGCAGGGGTCTCACCCCTCCACTTT. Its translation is CASSYSLAGVSPLHF.